These T cell receptor beta chains were read from a single sample in a study of post-analysis software for immune sequencing data. TCRdb redid the calling of the PCR reads with MiXCR, one entry per CDR3 protein. Of 740,000 or so distinct CDR3 sequences detected, under 70% appear once; the ten largest clones hold 4% to 5.5%. Sequencing input: blood. Source of these receptors: a girl between 10 and 17 years old with multiple sclerosis. The conserved cysteine and the conserved F or W are not part of the CDR3 here.

V	CDR3
TRBV9	ASSFDGSYGYT
TRBV12-3/TRBV12-4	ASSYSGRAFEQY
TRBV5-8	ASSLMNIQY
TRBV24-1	ATSPGTGNLITDTQY
TRBV5-1	ASSFTPGRTLSGANVLT
TRBV20-1	SARPGDRGRTGELF
TRBV29-1	SVMDAEAF
TRBV6-5	ASSTPRREETQY
TRBV20-1	SARDQAGGDTGELF
TRBV6-6	ASSRGVMPYEQY
TRBV20-1	SGSPDRGEQY
TRBV10-3	ASKRDDYEQY
TRBV6-5	ASSYSRDGYQETQY
TRBV7-6	ASSLEASYQPQH
TRBV12-5	ASGPRQGPRSYEQY
TRBV15	ATSRYPGQQETQY
TRBV12-5	ASGLGTSGSIEQY
TRBV6-6	AGKEEPTEAF
TRBV20-1	SARNRGHEQY
TRBV9	ASSVGTLPTGGETQY
TRBV7-9	ASRRQGPRANVLT
TRBV4-1	ASSRDSTASNEQF
TRBV4-2	ASSLSGEGQETQY
TRBV4-2	ASSQDRRFSSYNEQF
TRBV20-1	SATSTSGGPYNEQY
TRBV4-1	ASRRRVLAEQF
TRBV7-8	ASSWEGDTEAF
TRBV29-1	SGTTGTQQQETQY
TRBV10-3	AISERTGENQPQH
TRBV2	ASSLTYNEQY
TRBV5-1	ASSLASGGDEQF
TRBV29-1	SVEVRGQGYNEQF
TRBV12-3/TRBV12-4	ASSLGDSLSYNEQF
TRBV2	ASSATGDYEQY
TRBV9	ASSGSAGLAGVFYTGELF
TRBV29-1	SVEHTGAYNEQF
TRBV5-1	ASSLGRSYLTDTQY
TRBV10-1	ASSDAARLSGEQF
TRBV6-2/TRBV6-3	ASSPLIGVLQY
TRBV5-1	ASSSGLALPDTQY
TRBV2	ASSEGTPNQPQH
TRBV6-5	ASSYRVTSYNEQF
TRBV20-1	SARGTGSYEQY